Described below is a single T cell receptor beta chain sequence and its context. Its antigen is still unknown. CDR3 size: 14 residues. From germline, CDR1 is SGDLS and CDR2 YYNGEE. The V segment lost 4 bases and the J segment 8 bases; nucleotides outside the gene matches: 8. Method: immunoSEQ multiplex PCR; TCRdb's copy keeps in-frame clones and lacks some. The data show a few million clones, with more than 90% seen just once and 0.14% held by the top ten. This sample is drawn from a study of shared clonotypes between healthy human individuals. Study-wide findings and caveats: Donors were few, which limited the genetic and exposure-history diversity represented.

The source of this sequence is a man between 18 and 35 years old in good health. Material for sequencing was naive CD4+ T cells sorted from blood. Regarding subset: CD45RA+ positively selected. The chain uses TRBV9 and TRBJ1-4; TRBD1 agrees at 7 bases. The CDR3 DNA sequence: TGTGCCAGCAGCCTACGACAGGGTTCCGAAAAACTGTTTTTT. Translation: CASSLRQGSEKLFF.